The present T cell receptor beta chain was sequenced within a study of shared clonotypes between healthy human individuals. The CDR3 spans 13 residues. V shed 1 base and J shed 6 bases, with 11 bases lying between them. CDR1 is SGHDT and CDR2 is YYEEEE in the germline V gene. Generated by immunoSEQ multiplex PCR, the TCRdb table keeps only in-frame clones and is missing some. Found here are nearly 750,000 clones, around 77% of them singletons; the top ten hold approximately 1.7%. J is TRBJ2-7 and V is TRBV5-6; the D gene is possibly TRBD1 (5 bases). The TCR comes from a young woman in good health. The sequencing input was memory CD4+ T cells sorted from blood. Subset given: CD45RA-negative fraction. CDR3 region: CASSLSWGGEQYF. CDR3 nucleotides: TGTGCCAGCAGCTTGTCCTGGGGCGGCGAGCAGTACTTC. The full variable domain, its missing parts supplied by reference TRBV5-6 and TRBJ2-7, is DAGVTQSPTHLIKTRGQQVTLRCSPKSGHDTVSWYQQALGQGPQFIFQYYEEEERQRGNFPDRFSGHQFPNYSSELNVNALLLGDSALYLCASSLSWGGEQYFGPGTRLTVT.